This T cell receptor (beta chain) was obtained from a study of identical twins (dated by TCRdb to between 2015 and 2016). Regarding the study in general: TCR alpha and beta repertoires from monozygotic twins, unrelated adults of various ages and cord blood were deep-sequenced to test whether fetal clonotypes persist. Replicate twin experiments were performed at different times using different library preparation protocols to rule out contamination.

The library was prepared using 5' RACE. This sample was sequenced with an Illumina HiSeq 2000. A universal primer binding site was introduced by template switching, and a unique molecular identifier was present in the final cDNA, enabling accurate counting of TCR cDNA molecules. Specific primers in the conserved constant-segment region were used to synthesize first-strand cDNA for the TCR alpha and beta chains. To control for contamination, every cDNA library carried two barcodes: a SMART-Mk sample barcode plus Illumina barcodes. TruSeq adapter sequences along with Illumina sample barcodes were introduced in two successive PCR steps. Sequencing of the TCR alpha and beta cDNA libraries was done on the Illumina HiSeq platform using custom primers. In the authors' own workflow: MiGEC processed the raw reads to extract unique molecular identifiers, while MiXCR was used to determine the CDR3 positions. For each individual, recombination models were inferred using an EM algorithm with the repgenHMM and IGoR tools. Shared clonotypes were analyzed with the tcR package in R, and sharing was normalized by the product of cloneset sizes. To study raw recombination without the effects of thymic and clonal selection, out-of-frame nonproductive sequences were analyzed. TCRdb applied fastp at Q25 and MiXCR to the public reads, then kept only in-frame beta chains. Each record represents a unique CDR3 protein, reported with the most common genes and DNA among its rows. What appears here as the V and J calls and clone size reflects TCRdb's work, not the paper's. In this sample the table shows around 1.7 million distinct CDR3 sequences, under 35% of which occur a single time. The ten largest account for 0.25% to 0.3% of the sample.

All donors were healthy Caucasians. V lost 6 bases and J lost 2 bases, and the count of bases not matched to a germline gene is 10. Including cysteine and phenylalanine, the CDR3 has 16 amino acids. Only CDR3 DNA remains: 48 bases, in frame from the first base. Via the germline V gene, CDR1 is MDHEN and CDR2 SYDVKM. This clonotype has only a few counts. Its antigen is not yet known. No much larger clonotype is one base removed from it; base qualities were not supplied. The study at large found these results: The excess sharing between twins in beta out-of-frame sequences was weaker because fewer shared sequences reduced the signal-to-noise ratio. Abundant cord blood beta clonotypes carried fewer insertions; young adult naive repertoires showed a weaker similar trend, while memory repertoires showed none. Compared with coincidental sharing between unrelated individuals, an excess of low generation-probability sequences was observed among out-of-frame TCR alpha sequences shared between twins. Out-of-frame TCR alpha sharing in monozygotic twins was systematically underestimated by recombination models, whereas sharing between unrelated individuals was in agreement with the recombination models. Because the same donors could not be followed over many years, conclusions were based on cross-sectional statistical analysis. Zero-insertion analyses could be partly confounded by invariant T cells such as MAIT and iNKT, though diverse VJ usage argued against such confounding for most clonotypes.

The origin of this receptor is a newborn girl in good health. The V and J genes are TRBV28 and TRBJ2-3, with 8 bases in between that match TRBD1. Sample: cord blood. The CDR3 loop reads CASRSRQGPYTDTQYF. The bases read TGTGCCAGCAGATCACGACAGGGGCCCTACACAGATACGCAGTATTTT.